These 24 T cell receptor beta chains originate from one sample sequenced in a study of cytomegalovirus exposure and HLA in healthy donors. PCR used 60 Vbeta primers and 13 Jbeta primers. TCRdb keeps only in-frame clones here, not all; method: immunoSEQ multiplex PCR. Here the sample spans about 130,000 clones, 70% to 85% being singletons. Sequenced sample: PBMCs. Receptor source: a middle-aged man in good health and CMV-seropositive.

J is TRBJ2-5 and V is TRBV19; 8 bases line up with TRBD1. Germline values: CDR1 LNHDA, CDR2 SQIVND (reference sequence). This CDR3 has 16 residues. The V gene end was trimmed by 3 bases and the J gene end by 4 bases; junction bases not matched to a gene: 10. The CDR3: CASSIERTGTVETQYF. DNA of the CDR3: TGTGCCAGTAGTATTGAAAGGACAGGGACGGTAGAGACCCAGTACTTC.

The rearrangement uses TRBV2 and TRBJ1-1, with TRBD1 identical over 9 bases. The CDR3 loop spans 12 amino acids. Losses at the gene ends were 6 bases for V and 8 bases for J; bases not matched to a gene: 4. Per the germline V gene, CDR1 is SNHLY and CDR2 is FYNNEI. The CDR3 DNA reads TGTGCCAGCAGAGCCGGACAGGGGGAAGCTTTCTTT. Its protein is CASRAGQGEAFF.

The chain employs TRBV5-5 and TRBJ1-5, with D perhaps TRBD1 (6 bases). This CDR3 has 19 amino acids. V was pared by 0 bases and J by 0 bases, with 19 bases between. In germline, CDR1 is SGHKS, CDR2 YYEKEE (reference sequence). CDR3 DNA: TGTGCCAGCAGCTTGGAACACATTACAGGGAGTTATAGCAATCAGCCCCAGCATTTT. Translating it yields CASSLEHITGSYSNQPQHF.

The rearrangement joins TRBV6-1 to TRBJ2-3, with 10 bases aligning to TRBD1. Trimming took 7 bases from V and 4 from J; bases not matched to a gene: 8. The CDR3 spans 15 residues. Germline V CDR1 and CDR2: MNHNS, SASEGT. The CDR3 nucleotides read TGTGCCAGCACCCGAGACAGGGGGCCTGCAGATACGCAGTATTTT. Translation gives CASTRDRGPADTQYF.

CDR3 sequence (DNA): TGTGCCAGCAGTTTCGGGACAGGGAGTAAACAGCCCCAGCATTTT. Its protein product is CASSFGTGSKQPQHF. This rearrangement joins TRBV6-1 to TRBJ1-5; TRBD1 agrees at 9 bases. V dropped 5 bases and J dropped 7; count of bases not matched to a gene: 9. Germline CDR1 and CDR2: MNHNS and SASEGT. The CDR3 contains 15 residues.

The chain combines TRBV6-5 with TRBJ1-5; D is uncertain. Germline CDR1 and CDR2: MNHEY and SVGAGI. The CDR3 runs 15 residues. V shed 0 bases and J shed 1 base, with 7 bases lying between them. The CDR3 loop is CASSYSSGSNQPQHF. The CDR3 DNA reads as TGTGCCAGCAGTTACTCGAGCGGAAGCAATCAGCCCCAGCATTTT.

The gene calls are TRBV6-5 and TRBJ1-3; a possible D gene is TRBD1 (5 bases). Trimming removed 4 bases at V and 0 bases at J, with 13 bases between. The CDR3 totals 16 residues. Germline loops: CDR1 MNHEY, CDR2 SVGAGI. This CDR3 is CASSSGHASSGNTIYF. The DNA of the CDR3 is TGTGCCAGCAGTTCCGGACACGCTAGCTCTGGAAACACCATATATTTT.

The chain joins TRBV5-1 to TRBJ1-4, with a possible D match to TRBD1 (6 bases). Per the germline V gene, CDR1 is SGHRS and CDR2 is YFSETQ. V lost 5 bases, J lost 4 bases, and 12 bases lay in between. CDR3 length equals 14 residues. For the CDR3, the DNA is TGCGCCAGCAGAGTAGGACAGAATAATGAAAAACTGTTTTTT. Protein sequence: CASRVGQNNEKLFF. The full variable domain, with the rest looked up from reference TRBV5-1 and TRBJ1-4, is KAGVTQTPRYLIKTRGQQVTLSCSPISGHRSVSWYQQTPGQGLQFLFEYFSETQRNKGNFPGRFSGRQFSNSRSEMNVSTLELGDSALYLCASRVGQNNEKLFFGSGTQLSVL.

The chain is built from TRBV7-8 and TRBJ2-2; 7 bases line up with TRBD2. The V segment lost 4 bases and the J segment 5 bases; nucleotides outside the gene matches: 13. This CDR3 has 17 residues. Germline-derived CDR1 and CDR2 are SGHVS and FQNEAQ. CDR3 sequence: CASSSETWTRGTGELFF. As DNA, the CDR3 is TGTGCCAGCAGCTCAGAGACATGGACTAGGGGAACCGGGGAGCTGTTTTTT.

V is TRBV4-2 and J is TRBJ1-5; D is perhaps TRBD1 (5 bases). Germline CDR1 reads LGHNA; CDR2 reads YNFKEQ. The CDR3 extends over 19 amino acids. The germline V and J ends were trimmed by 0 bases and 0 bases, with 18 bases remaining between them. CDR3 loop: CASSQDSGRGMYSNQPQHF. The CDR3 nucleotides read TGTGCCAGCAGCCAAGATTCGGGTAGGGGAATGTATAGCAATCAGCCCCAGCATTTT.

A few counts support this clone. V is TRBV4-1 and J is TRBJ2-1, with a weak D call TRBD1 (5 bases). Germline CDR1 and CDR2: MGHRA and YSYEKL. The CDR3 consists of 16 residues. With 1 base removed from V and 7 bases from J, the gap between germline ends came to 17 bases. For the CDR3, the DNA is TGCGCCAGCAGCCAAGTAGTTGGGGCTTTAAAGAATGAGCAGTTCTTC. Amino acids: CASSQVVGALKNEQFF.

As to this clone: One end of the junction does not line up with germline, which may come from a read error. The CDR3 reads CASSLGQGPNYGYTF. CDR3 nucleotide sequence: TGTGCCAGCAGTTTGGGACAGGGACCTAACTATGGCTACACCTTC. J is TRBJ1-2 and V is TRBV5-6; 9 nucleotides agree with TRBD1. The CDR3 sequence is 15 residues long. Germline values: CDR1 SGHDT, CDR2 YYEEEE. The variable domain in full, with the rest retrieved from reference TRBV5-6 and TRBJ1-2, is DAGVTQSPTHLIKTRGQQVTLRCSPKSGHDTVSWYQQALGQGPQFIFQYYEEEERQRGNFPDRFSGHQFPNYSSELNVNALLLGDSALYLCASSLGQGPNYGYTFGSGTRLTVV.

The rearrangement uses TRBV5-1 and TRBJ1-6; 7 bases map to TRBD1. Germline CDR1 reads SGHRS; CDR2 reads YFSETQ. The CDR3 runs 15 residues. Trimming removed 4 bases from V and 5 bases from J; junction bases left unmatched: 6. The CDR3 DNA follows: TGCGCCAGCAGCGCCCCACAGGGGAATAATTCACCCCTCCACTTT. Amino acid sequence: CASSAPQGNNSPLHF.

V and J are TRBV6-1 and TRBJ1-4; 7 nucleotides agree with TRBD1. J was trimmed by 5 bases and V by 4 bases; bases with no gene match: 4. From germline, CDR1 is MNHNS and CDR2 SASEGT. This CDR3 is built from 14 residues. This chain's CDR3 is CASSATGTNEKLFF. CDR3 nucleotide sequence: TGTGCCAGCAGTGCGACAGGGACCAATGAAAAACTGTTTTTT.

This clone was observed once. The rearrangement joins TRBV19 to TRBJ2-5; TRBD2 matches 7 bases. The germline CDR1 and CDR2 sequences are LNHDA and SQIVND (reference sequence). The CDR3 totals 16 residues. With V trimmed by 3 bases and J by 5 bases, 12 bases remained unmatched. The CDR3 DNA reads TGTGCCAGTAGTATGTGGGGGGGGAGCTTAACGGAGACCCAGTACTTC. This encodes CASSMWGGSLTETQYF.

This clone is a singleton in its sample. The chain links TRBV2 to TRBJ2-3; 7 bases map to TRBD2. In germline, CDR1 is SNHLY, CDR2 FYNNEI. Trimming at V came to 10 bases and at J to 0 bases, leaving 7 bases not matched to a gene. The CDR3 consists of 14 residues. The CDR3 coding sequence is TGTGCCAACTCTCCGGGACTAAGCACAGATACGCAGTATTTT. It is translated as CANSPGLSTDTQYF.

The chain joins TRBV10-3 to TRBJ2-2; 10 nucleotides match TRBD1. The CDR3 totals 15 residues. CDR1 is ENHRY and CDR2 is SYGVKD in the germline V gene. J lost 4 bases, V lost 10 bases, and 9 bases had no gene match. In DNA form, the CDR3 reads TGTGCCACGGCGGGGACAGGGGAGACCACCGGGGAGCTGTTTTTT. It translates to CATAGTGETTGELFF.

This clone came up a few times. V is TRBV6-1 and J is TRBJ1-1; D might be TRBD1 (5 bases). Deletions cut 7 bases from V and 2 bases from J, with 11 bases between. Germline lookup yields CDR1 MNHNS and CDR2 SASEGT. The CDR3 runs 13 residues. DNA for the CDR3: TGTGCCAGCAACCACCAGGGTAACACTGAAGCTTTCTTT. Protein sequence: CASNHQGNTEAFF.

V and J are TRBV6-5 and TRBJ1-2; the match to TRBD1 covers 9 bases. Germline trimming cut 6 bases from V and 5 bases from J; bases unmatched to any gene: 4. The CDR3 is 13 amino acids. CDR1 and CDR2 (germline): MNHEY, SVGAGI. The CDR3: CASRRTGEYGYTF. CDR3 DNA sequence: TGTGCCAGCAGGCGGACAGGGGAATATGGCTACACCTTC.

The CDR3 protein is CASSLFPGTGREETQYF. As DNA, the CDR3 is TGTGCCAGCAGTTTATTCCCAGGGACAGGGCGGGAAGAGACCCAGTACTTC. The J gene is TRBJ2-5, the V gene TRBV27, with 9 bases aligning to TRBD1. CDR1 is MNHEY, CDR2 SMNVEV, per germline (reference sequence). This CDR3 comprises 17 residues. V was clipped by 1 base and J by 3 bases; unmatched bases: 9.

This clone has only a few counts. J is TRBJ1-2 and V is TRBV7-9, with no clear D. Trimming removed 5 bases from V and 4 bases from J, with 14 bases in between. Germline CDR1 reads SEHNR; CDR2 reads FQNEAQ (reference sequence). CDR3 size: 14 residues. Written as DNA, the CDR3 is TGTGCCAGCAGCCAAGAAGCCAAGCTCTATGGCTACACCTTC. It translates to CASSQEAKLYGYTF.

This clone was counted between two and nine times. This chain connects TRBV29-1 to TRBJ1-2, with D maybe TRBD1 (5 bases). V shed 7 bases and J shed 4 bases, with 16 bases lying between them. Germline assignment: CDR1 SQVTM and CDR2 ANQGSEA. The CDR3 runs 13 residues. CDR3 protein: CSGATETSYGYTF. As DNA, the CDR3 is TGCAGCGGGGCGACAGAGACTAGCTATGGCTACACCTTC.

The chain carries TRBV29-1 and TRBJ2-7; 8 bases agree with TRBD2. The junction had 13 bases not matched to a gene; V was cut back by 0 bases and J by 6 bases. This CDR3 is built from 16 residues. Germline V gene lookup returns CDR1 SQVTM and CDR2 ANQGSEA. The chain's CDR3 is CSVEEGIGGAYCEQYF. The CDR3 coding sequence is TGCAGCGTTGAAGAAGGGATCGGGGGGGCCTATTGCGAGCAGTACTTC.

A few counts support this clone. The rearrangement uses TRBV7-2 and TRBJ2-7; a possible D gene is TRBD1 (5 bases). V lost 5 bases to trimming and J lost 3 bases, with 14 bases between them. Germline loops: CDR1 SGHTA, CDR2 FQGNSA. The CDR3 has 14 residues. CDR3 in DNA: TGTGCCAGCAGCCTCGACCAGGGCCACTACGAGCAGTACTTC. This sequence encodes CASSLDQGHYEQYF.